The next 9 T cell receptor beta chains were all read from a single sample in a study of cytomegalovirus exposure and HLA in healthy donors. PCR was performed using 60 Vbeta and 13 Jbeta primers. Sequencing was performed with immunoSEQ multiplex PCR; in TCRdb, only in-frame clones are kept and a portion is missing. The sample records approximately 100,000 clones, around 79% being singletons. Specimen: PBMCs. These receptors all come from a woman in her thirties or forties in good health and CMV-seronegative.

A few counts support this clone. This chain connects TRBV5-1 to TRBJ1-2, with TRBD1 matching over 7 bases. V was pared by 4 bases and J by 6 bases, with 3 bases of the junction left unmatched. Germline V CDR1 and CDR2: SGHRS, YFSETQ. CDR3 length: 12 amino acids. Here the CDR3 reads CASSLDRHGYTF. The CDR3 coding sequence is TGCGCCAGCAGCCTGGACAGGCATGGCTACACCTTC.

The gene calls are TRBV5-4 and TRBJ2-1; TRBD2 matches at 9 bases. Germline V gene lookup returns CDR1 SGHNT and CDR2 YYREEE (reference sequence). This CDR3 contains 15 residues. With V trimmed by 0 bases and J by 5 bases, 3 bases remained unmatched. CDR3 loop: CASSLVQRGDNEQFF. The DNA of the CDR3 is TGTGCCAGCAGCTTGGTGCAGCGGGGGGACAATGAGCAGTTCTTC.

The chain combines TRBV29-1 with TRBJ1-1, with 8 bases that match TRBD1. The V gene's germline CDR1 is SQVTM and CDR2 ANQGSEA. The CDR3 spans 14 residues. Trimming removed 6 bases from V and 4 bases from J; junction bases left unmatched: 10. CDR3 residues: CSVETGEVVTEAFF. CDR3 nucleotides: TGCAGCGTCGAGACAGGGGAAGTGGTCACTGAAGCTTTCTTT.

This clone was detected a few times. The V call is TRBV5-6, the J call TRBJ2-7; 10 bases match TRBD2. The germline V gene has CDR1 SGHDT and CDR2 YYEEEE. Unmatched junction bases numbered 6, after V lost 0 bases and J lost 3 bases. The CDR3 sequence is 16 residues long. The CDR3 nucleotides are TGTGCCAGCAGCTTGGTGGCTAGCGGGGGCCACTACGAGCAGTACTTC. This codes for CASSLVASGGHYEQYF.

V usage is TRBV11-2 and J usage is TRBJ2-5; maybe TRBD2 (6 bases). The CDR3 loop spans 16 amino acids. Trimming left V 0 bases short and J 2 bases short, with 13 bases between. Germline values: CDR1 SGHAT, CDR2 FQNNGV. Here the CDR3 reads CASSLEGGLTQETQYF. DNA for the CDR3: TGTGCCAGCAGCTTAGAGGGTGGACTAACACAAGAGACCCAGTACTTC.

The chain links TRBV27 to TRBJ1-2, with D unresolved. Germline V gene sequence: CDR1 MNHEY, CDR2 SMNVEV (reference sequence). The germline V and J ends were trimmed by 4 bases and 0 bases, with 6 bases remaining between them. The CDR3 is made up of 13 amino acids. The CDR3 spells CASSSYPNYGYTF. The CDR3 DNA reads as TGTGCCAGCAGTTCGTATCCTAACTATGGCTACACCTTC.

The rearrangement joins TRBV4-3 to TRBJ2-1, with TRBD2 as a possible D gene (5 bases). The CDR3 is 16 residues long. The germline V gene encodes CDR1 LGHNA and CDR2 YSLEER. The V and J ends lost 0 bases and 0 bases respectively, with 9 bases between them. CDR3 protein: CASSQDLGSSYNEQFF. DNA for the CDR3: TGCGCCAGCAGCCAAGATCTGGGGAGCTCCTACAATGAGCAGTTCTTC.

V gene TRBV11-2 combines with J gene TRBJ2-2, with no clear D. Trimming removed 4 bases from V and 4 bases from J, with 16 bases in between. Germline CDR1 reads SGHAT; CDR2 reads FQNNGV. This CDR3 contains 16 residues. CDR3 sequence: CASSYDPTSGTGELFF. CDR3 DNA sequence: TGTGCCAGCAGCTACGACCCGACATCAGGCACCGGGGAGCTGTTTTTT.

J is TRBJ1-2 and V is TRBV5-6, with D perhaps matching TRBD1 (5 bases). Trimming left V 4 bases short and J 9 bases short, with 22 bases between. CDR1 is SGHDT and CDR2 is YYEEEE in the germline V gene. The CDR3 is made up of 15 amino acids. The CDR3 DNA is TGTGCCAGCAGCCGAGAGGTTGACAGCGCTGGAAGCTACACCTTC. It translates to CASSREVDSAGSYTF.